Listed below are T cell receptor beta chains from one sample, sequenced in a study of OX40 agonist ivuxolimab in advanced cancers. TCRdb's copy holds only in-frame clones and misses some; the assay was immunoSEQ multiplex PCR. Here the sample spans tens of thousands of clones, 80% to 95% being singletons. The sequenced sample was CD4+ or CD8+ T cells sorted from blood, obtained in a trial of the OX40 agonist ivuxolimab. The source of these receptors is an adult with an advanced solid tumor such as melanoma, head and neck, liver or kidney cancer. The CDR3 runs from the conserved cysteine through the conserved F or W. The D gene is left open where the match is weak. Clone size is not always given. Where it is, it says once, few, many or a class for expanded clones.

D,J,size,V,DNA,CDR3
-,TRBJ2-5,-,TRBV21-1,TGTGCCAGCAGCCCCCTGAGGAGGTCGGGGCAAGAGACCCAGTACTTC,CASSPLRRSGQETQYF
TRBD1,TRBJ1-1,-,TRBV9,TGTGCCAGCAGCGCCCAGGGGGCATTGAGGGGCACTGAAGCTTTCTTT,CASSAQGALRGTEAFF
-,TRBJ2-7,few,TRBV5-1,TGCGCCAGCAGCTTGACCTCCTACGAGCAGTACTTC,CASSLTSYEQYF
TRBD2,TRBJ2-2,-,TRBV28,TGTGCCAGCAGTTCGAAACAAAGACTAGCGGGAGTGGTTCCCGGGGAGCTGTTTTTT,CASSSKQRLAGVVPGELFF
TRBD1,TRBJ1-2,-,TRBV27,TGTGCCAGCAGTACGCACCTGACAGGGTCTTTCTTTTATGGCTACACCTTC,CASSTHLTGSFFYGYTF
TRBD2,TRBJ2-1,-,TRBV6-5,TGTGCCAGCAGTTACCTCCGGACTAGGGGCTACAATGAGCAGTTCTTC,CASSYLRTRGYNEQFF
TRBD1,TRBJ1-5,-,TRBV6-5,TGTGCCAGCAGGGCGGGACAGACTAGCAATCAGCCCCAGCATTTT,CASRAGQTSNQPQHF
-,TRBJ1-2,once,TRBV5-1,TGCGCCAGCAGCCCGGGACATACCTATGGCTACACCTTC,CASSPGHTYGYTF
TRBD2,TRBJ2-2,once,TRBV11-1,TGTGCCAGCAGCTTAAGACTAGCTACCGGGGAGCTGTTTTTT,CASSLRLATGELFF
TRBD2,TRBJ2-1,-,TRBV2,TGTGCCAGCAGATTAGCGGGAGGAAATGAGCAGTTCTTC,CASRLAGGNEQFF
TRBD1,TRBJ2-1,once,TRBV19,TGTGCCAGTAGTATAGAGGGGACAGGTGACAATGAGCAGTTCTTC,CASSIEGTGDNEQFF
-,TRBJ1-5,-,TRBV5-6,TGTGCCAGCAGCTTGGCCGATGGCCAGCAGGGGCCCCAGCATTTT,CASSLADGQQGPQHF
-,TRBJ1-5,-,TRBV19,TGTGCCAGTAGTATTCAGGGAGTAGGAAATCAGCCCCAGCATTTT,CASSIQGVGNQPQHF
TRBD1,TRBJ1-2,few,TRBV7-9,TGTGCCAGCAGCTTAGAAGACAGGGAGGGCTACACCTTC,CASSLEDREGYTF
-,TRBJ1-2,-,TRBV5-1,TGCGCCAGCAGCTTGGGACAAGGGGGCTACACCTTC,CASSLGQGGYTF
-,TRBJ2-1,-,TRBV10-1,TGCGCCAGCAGTGAGTCTCTCAGCGACCACTTCCATGAGCAGTTCTTC,CASSESLSDHFHEQFF
-,TRBJ1-2,-,TRBV28,TGTGCCAGCAGTCTGGAGGGGCTGTCCTATGGCTACACCTTC,CASSLEGLSYGYTF
TRBD1,TRBJ1-1,-,TRBV28,TGTGCCAGCAGTTCGGGACAGGGGAACACTGAAGCTTTCTTT,CASSSGQGNTEAFF
-,TRBJ2-3,-,TRBV7-7,TGTGCTAGCAGCTTAGCCGGGAGCACAGATACGCAGTATTTT,CASSLAGSTDTQYF
TRBD2,TRBJ2-2,-,TRBV5-1,TGCGCCAGCAGGATAGCGGGAGTGGGCACCGGGGAGCTGTTTTTT,CASRIAGVGTGELFF
-,TRBJ1-2,-,TRBV7-2,TGTGCCAGCACCTCCTCCCGGGGCTGGTATGGCTACACCTTC,CASTSSRGWYGYTF
-,TRBJ2-5,-,TRBV2,TGTGCCAGCAGAGAAAGCGGCCACCAAGAGACCCAGTACTTC,CASRESGHQETQYF
-,TRBJ2-1,-,TRBV28,TGTGCCAGCAGTGCCCCCAGGGGAGGGGGAAAGCAGTTCTTC,CASSAPRGGGKQFF